The 16 T cell receptor beta chains below all came from one sample that was sequenced in a study of T cells in Graves' hyperthyroidism and ophthalmopathy. Amplified regions were TCR beta CDR3 sequences from RNA transcripts. During a first-round RT-PCR of the TCR CDR3, the HTBI primer set was used. TCRdb reprocessed the multiplex PCR reads with MiXCR, giving one entry per CDR3 protein. The sample records fewer than 550,000 distinct CDR3 sequences, approximately 14% being singletons. The material sequenced was blood. All receptors derive from a woman aged 18 to 35 with Graves' hyperthyroidism.

In its sample, this clonotype was seen many times. The rearrangement uses TRBV29-1 and TRBJ1-2, with TRBD1 matching over 8 bases. Germline V lookup: CDR1 SQVTM, CDR2 ANQGSEA. The CDR3 is made up of 14 amino acids. V shed 6 bases, J shed 6 bases, and the junction held 12 bases outside the gene matches. CDR3 residues: CSVAGDRKGNGYTF. The CDR3 coding sequence is TGCAGCGTGGCAGGGGACAGGAAGGGGAATGGCTACACCTTC.

Ten or more counts support this clonotype. The gene calls are TRBV6-2 or TRBV6-3 and TRBJ2-1; 11 nucleotides match TRBD2. The V gene's germline CDR1 is MNHEY and CDR2 SVGEGT. CDR3 length equals 15 residues. The J segment lost 2 bases and the V segment lost 6 bases, leaving 3 bases of the junction unmatched. Here the CDR3 DNA reads TGTGCCAGCAGGTCTAGCGGGAGGCCCTACAATGAGCAGTTCTTC. Translating it yields CASRSSGRPYNEQFF.

The chain uses TRBV3-1 and TRBJ2-5; 7 bases fit TRBD2. The CDR3 totals 16 residues. Germline CDR1 and CDR2: LGHDT and YNNKEL (reference sequence). Trimming took 0 bases from V and 9 from J; bases not matched to a gene: 13. In DNA, the CDR3 is TGTGCCAGCAGCCAAGAAGAACTAGCGCGCCAAGGGTCCCAGTACTTC. The encoded protein is CASSQEELARQGSQYF.

This clonotype was detected many times. The chain links TRBV20-1 to TRBJ1-3, with 9 nucleotides matching TRBD1. In germline, CDR1 is DFQATT, CDR2 SNEGSKA (reference sequence). V lost 5 bases and J lost 0; bases outside the gene matches: 11. The CDR3 has 17 residues. The CDR3, as DNA: TGCAGTGCTCAGGACAGGGGCCGAGGTACCTCTGGAAACACCATATATTTT. Protein product: CSAQDRGRGTSGNTIYF.

This clonotype was seen more than once but under ten times. A much larger clone is a single base away; this may be a read error. The chain joins TRBV6-2 or TRBV6-3 to TRBJ2-5; TRBD2 might be the D (6 bases). The CDR3 is made up of 16 amino acids. Germline V gene lookup returns CDR1 MNHEY and CDR2 SVGEGT. V was shortened by 3 bases and J by 7 bases, with 21 bases between the two germline ends. CDR3 in amino acids: CASSYSPLRGGGTQYF. The CDR3 DNA is TGTGCCAGCAGTTATTCCCCGTTGCGGGGAGGAGGGACCCAGTACTTC.

This clonotype occurred many times. V usage is TRBV7-8 and J usage is TRBJ2-3; a weak D match, TRBD2 (6 bases). Germline V gene sequence: CDR1 SGHVS, CDR2 FQNEAQ. Trimming took off 2 bases at V and 7 bases at J, with 16 bases between the two ends. The CDR3 spans 15 residues. CDR3 bases: TGTGCCAGCAGCTTAAGGGCGGGATCGGAGAATACGCAGTATTTT. Translated: CASSLRAGSENTQYF.

At least ten counts were recorded for this clonotype. The CDR3 DNA is TGCAGTGCTAGTTCCCCAACAGGCTACGAGCAGTACTTC. Translated: CSASSPTGYEQYF. The chain combines TRBV20-1 with TRBJ2-7; D possibly corresponds to TRBD1 (5 bases). Germline CDR1 and CDR2: DFQATT and SNEGSKA (reference sequence). Between the trimmed V and J ends, which lost 3 bases and 3 bases, there was a span of 12 bases. CDR3 length equals 13 residues.

This clonotype has ten or more counts. The genes are TRBV28 and TRBJ1-4, with TRBD1 matching over 10 bases. J lost 7 bases, V lost 3 bases, and 5 bases had no gene match. From germline, CDR1 is MDHEN and CDR2 SYDVKM. The CDR3 spans 15 residues. The CDR3 sequence: CASSLWTGGAEKLFF. CDR3 DNA sequence: TGTGCCAGCAGTTTGTGGACAGGGGGTGCTGAAAAACTGTTTTTT. Supplemented by reference TRBV28 and TRBJ1-4, the full variable domain reads DVKVTQSSRYLVKRTGEKVFLECVQDMDHENMFWYRQDPGLGLRLIYFSYDVKMKEKGDIPEGYSVSREKKERFSLILESASTNQTSMYLCASSLWTGGAEKLFFGSGTQLSVL.

The CDR3 DNA follows: TGTGCCAGCAGTGATCCGTGGACAGGGGGCGTTTTAAGCAATCAGCCCCAGCATTTT. Its protein product is CASSDPWTGGVLSNQPQHF. The rearrangement joins TRBV6-1 to TRBJ1-5; 11 nucleotides match TRBD1. This CDR3 spans 19 amino acids. Per germline, CDR1 MNHNS and CDR2 SASEGT. V lost 3 bases to trimming and J lost 1 base; unmatched junction nucleotides: 11.

This chain connects TRBV5-4 to TRBJ2-7; 7 nucleotides align to TRBD2. CDR1 and CDR2 (germline): SGHNT, YYREEE (reference sequence). CDR3 length: 15 amino acids. V was pared by 0 bases and J by 3 bases, with 6 bases of the junction left unmatched. Here the CDR3 reads CASSLDSSGYYEQYF. In DNA, the CDR3 is TGTGCCAGCAGCTTGGATTCTAGCGGTTACTACGAGCAGTACTTC.

The V gene is TRBV7-2, the J gene TRBJ2-1, with TRBD2 identical over 7 bases. The CDR3 is 17 residues long. Per germline, CDR1 SGHTA and CDR2 FQGNSA. The J segment lost 2 bases and the V segment lost 6 bases, leaving 13 bases of the junction unmatched. CDR3 DNA sequence: TGTGCCAGCAGGGACCCCTTCGGCGGGAGTACCTACAATGAGCAGTTCTTC. Encoded protein: CASRDPFGGSTYNEQFF.

This clonotype was found many times. The chain uses TRBV6-1 and TRBJ2-3; D remains ambiguous. V was trimmed by 2 bases and J by 4 bases, leaving 13 bases between them. The CDR3 is 15 amino acids. CDR1 is MNHNS, CDR2 SASEGT, per germline. The CDR3 DNA sequence: TGTGCCAGCAGTGAAACGACTGCCACGGCAGATACGCAGTATTTT. Translation: CASSETTATADTQYF.

This clonotype was observed at least ten times. Here the CDR3 DNA reads TGTGCCAGCAGTTTATACGGGTATGGCTACACCTTC. It is translated as CASSLYGYGYTF. The chain couples TRBV28 to TRBJ1-2, with D uncertain. This CDR3 contains 12 residues. Germline assignment: CDR1 MDHEN and CDR2 SYDVKM. V lost 1 base and J 5 bases, leaving 5 bases between the germline ends.

In this sample, this clonotype turned up many times. The chain couples TRBV6-2 or TRBV6-3 to TRBJ1-4; D might be TRBD1 (5 bases). Germline V gene data show CDR1 as MNHEY and CDR2 as SVGEGT. The CDR3 contains 13 residues. V was shortened by 6 bases and J by 8 bases, with 13 bases between the two germline ends. CDR3 protein: CASRDTGTEKLFF. The CDR3 nucleotides are TGTGCCAGCAGAGACACCGGGACGGAAAAACTGTTTTTT.

This clonotype was counted at least ten times. The chain carries TRBV12-3 or TRBV12-4 and TRBJ2-1; 15 positions agree with TRBD2. The CDR3 covers 18 residues. V shed 3 bases, J shed 4 bases, and the junction held 7 bases outside the gene matches. CDR3 in amino acids: CASSFGTSGGPLYNEQFF. The CDR3 DNA is TGTGCCAGCAGTTTTGGGACTAGCGGGGGGCCACTTTACAATGAGCAGTTCTTC.

This clonotype was counted at least ten times. The chain couples TRBV6-9 to TRBJ2-5, with TRBD1 as a possible D gene (5 bases). The CDR3 runs 11 residues. CDR1 MNHGY and CDR2 SVAAGI come from the germline V gene. V dropped 8 bases and J dropped 3 bases, with 7 bases sitting between them. In DNA, the CDR3 is TGTGCCAGCGTGACAGAAGAGACCCAGTACTTC. Translation gives CASVTEETQYF.